Listed below are T cell receptor beta chains from one sample, sequenced in a study of identical twins. Each CDR3 protein is one row after TCRdb ran MiXCR on the 5' RACE reads. This sample carries 650,000 to 800,000 distinct CDR3 sequences, approximately 9% of them seen once, and the ten largest clones take 0.75% to 1%. These data also featured in a second study, about yellow fever vaccine responses in identical twins.

The material sequenced was PBMCs. The receptors derive from a woman under 30 in good health. The CDR3 runs from the conserved cysteine through the conserved F or W. The D gene is left open where the match is weak. Clone size appears in some rows only: once, few, many, or a class for an expanded clone.

j_call: TRBJ2-5
clone_size: many
d_call: .
v_call: TRBV20-1
cdr3_aa: CSASGGQETQYF

j_call: TRBJ2-5
clone_size: few
d_call: TRBD1
v_call: TRBV29-1
cdr3_aa: CSVEPTGGIRETQYF

j_call: TRBJ1-1
clone_size: .
d_call: TRBD1
v_call: TRBV12-3/TRBV12-4
cdr3_aa: CASSTGGLNTEAFF

j_call: TRBJ2-3
clone_size: few
d_call: .
v_call: TRBV5-1
cdr3_aa: CASSPVGVLPGYTDTQYF

j_call: TRBJ2-7
clone_size: many
d_call: .
v_call: TRBV5-1
cdr3_aa: CASSLGDGTYEQYF

j_call: TRBJ2-1
clone_size: few
d_call: TRBD2
v_call: TRBV2
cdr3_aa: CASSDPSGVIGEQFF

j_call: TRBJ2-3
clone_size: many
d_call: .
v_call: TRBV29-1
cdr3_aa: CSVERGDTDTQYF

j_call: TRBJ2-3
clone_size: many
d_call: .
v_call: TRBV5-1
cdr3_aa: CASSLSTGTSGSQYF

j_call: TRBJ2-1
clone_size: .
d_call: .
v_call: TRBV11-2
cdr3_aa: CASSAGTFSYNEQFF

j_call: TRBJ1-2
clone_size: many
d_call: .
v_call: TRBV28
cdr3_aa: CATQETGFYGYTF

j_call: TRBJ1-6
clone_size: .
d_call: .
v_call: TRBV18
cdr3_aa: CASSSTIGTDNSPLHF

j_call: TRBJ2-7
clone_size: many
d_call: .
v_call: TRBV7-8
cdr3_aa: CASSLVQGGDEQYF

j_call: TRBJ1-1
clone_size: few
d_call: .
v_call: TRBV29-1
cdr3_aa: CSVGREATEAFF

j_call: TRBJ1-1
clone_size: many
d_call: .
v_call: TRBV5-1
cdr3_aa: CASYPGVINTEAFF

j_call: TRBJ2-7
clone_size: .
d_call: .
v_call: TRBV27
cdr3_aa: CASSLAVLPYEQYF

j_call: TRBJ1-2
clone_size: many
d_call: .
v_call: TRBV12-3/TRBV12-4
cdr3_aa: CASSLGTDRRGYTF